Given below is one T cell receptor (beta chain) in context. The sample comes from a study of control samples from healthy donors and cancer patients. Here immunoSEQ multiplex PCR was the method, and the copy in TCRdb shows in-frame clones only, minus some. The sample records 100,000 to 150,000 clones, around nine tenths being singletons. The material sequenced was blood. The source is a man aged 35-49 years in good health.

CDR3 region: CASSELAQGGTQYF. CDR3 bases: TGTGCCAGCAGTGAACTGGCACAGGGCGGGACCCAGTACTTC. The rearrangement uses TRBV2 and TRBJ2-5, with a possible D match to TRBD1 (6 bases). The CDR3 consists of 14 residues. CDR1 is SNHLY, CDR2 FYNNEI, per germline. Trimming stripped 2 bases from V and 7 bases from J, with 14 bases between.